This T cell receptor (beta chain) comes out of a study of T cells in Graves' hyperthyroidism and ophthalmopathy. In this sample, this clonotype turned up a few times. Authors of the study amplified TCR beta CDR3 regions from RNA transcripts. A first-round RT-PCR of the TCR CDR3 used the HTBI primer set. MiXCR, run by TCRdb on the multiplex PCR reads, gives a single entry per CDR3 protein. This table holds a few hundred thousand distinct CDR3 sequences, less than 20% found once. The sample comprised blood. This receptor was identified in a woman in her 30s with Graves' hyperthyroidism.

This CDR3 is CSVEELNSGANVLTF. DNA for the CDR3: TGCAGCGTTGAGGAGTTGAACTCTGGGGCCAACGTCCTGACTTTC. The rearrangement uses TRBV29-1 and TRBJ2-6; D is unclear. This CDR3 is 15 amino acids long. Trimming took 3 bases from V and 0 from J, leaving 9 bases between them. The V gene's germline CDR1 is SQVTM and CDR2 ANQGSEA.